Shown below are 32 T cell receptor beta chains from a single sample sequenced in a study of cytomegalovirus exposure and HLA in healthy donors. Amplification used 60 Vbeta primers and 13 Jbeta primers. Method: immunoSEQ multiplex PCR; TCRdb's copy keeps in-frame clones and lacks some. In the table there are 200,000 to 250,000 clones, 70% to 85% of which are singletons. Sequencing was carried out using PBMCs. These TCRs come from a male donor in good health and CMV-seronegative.

The chain recombines TRBV28 with TRBJ1-4; no clear D gene. This CDR3 has 15 residues. Germline CDR1 and CDR2: MDHEN and SYDVKM. The ends were cut back, 4 bases at V and 10 bases at J, with 19 bases in the middle. The CDR3 sequence is CASSSLSQVVGKLFF. CDR3 in DNA: TGTGCCAGCAGTTCCCTGTCCCAGGTGGTTGGAAAACTGTTTTTT.

In the case of this clone: One end of the junction is discordant with germline, which a read error may explain. The chain employs TRBV7-9 and TRBJ2-5, with D possibly being TRBD1 (7 bases). This CDR3 has 15 residues. The germline gives CDR1 SEHNR, CDR2 FQNEAQ (reference sequence). The CDR3 loop reads CSSSLFAGGKETQYF. Here the CDR3 DNA reads TGTTCCAGCAGCTTATTCGCAGGGGGGAAGGAGACCCAGTACTTC. Drawing the rest from reference TRBV7-9 and TRBJ2-5, the complete variable domain is DTGVSQNPRHKITKRGQNVTFRCDPISEHNRLYWYRQTLGQGPEFLTYFQNEAQLEKSRLLSDRFSAERPKGSFSTLEIQRTEQGDSAMYLCSSSLFAGGKETQYFGPGTRLLVL.

Comments on this clone: The junction differs from germline at one of its ends, possibly a read error. CDR3 in amino acids: CSSSADRWNTEAFF. The CDR3 DNA reads as TGTTCCAGCAGCGCAGACAGGTGGAACACTGAAGCTTTCTTT. The gene calls are TRBV7-9 and TRBJ1-1; tentative D call: TRBD1 (6 bases). The germline CDR1 and CDR2 sequences are SEHNR and FQNEAQ (reference sequence). This CDR3 has 14 residues.

The chain uses TRBV6-6 and TRBJ2-2, with a possible D match to TRBD2 (5 bases). This CDR3 comprises 13 residues. With 11 bases removed from V and 5 bases from J, the gap between germline ends came to 15 bases. The germline V gene encodes CDR1 MNHNY and CDR2 SVGAGI (reference sequence). The CDR3: CAATGRGTGELFF. The CDR3 DNA is TGTGCCGCAACGGGGAGAGGGACCGGGGAGCTGTTTTTT.

The chain has TRBV11-2 and TRBJ2-6; D is unclear. CDR1 and CDR2 (germline): SGHAT, FQNNGV. The CDR3 runs to 15 residues. Between the trimmed V and J ends, which lost 5 bases and 0 bases, there was a span of 8 bases. The CDR3, as DNA: TGTGCCAGCAGCCCTTATATCTCTGGGGCCAACGTCCTGACTTTC. Its translation is CASSPYISGANVLTF.

The chain is built from TRBV4-1 and TRBJ2-7; possible D gene TRBD1, 5 bases. This CDR3 spans 16 amino acids. Germline V lookup: CDR1 MGHRA, CDR2 YSYEKL. Between the trimmed V and J ends, which lost 4 bases and 2 bases, there was a span of 18 bases. The CDR3 sequence is CASSPRAGIGPYEQYF. In DNA, the CDR3 is TGCGCCAGCAGCCCCCGAGCAGGGATTGGTCCCTACGAGCAGTACTTC.

The chain carries TRBV11-2 and TRBJ2-5; D call uncertain. CDR3 length: 14 residues. V shed 3 bases and J shed 2 bases, with 10 bases lying between them. Germline loops: CDR1 SGHAT, CDR2 FQNNGV. The CDR3 DNA sequence: TGTGCCAGCAGCTTCAACTCCAAGCAAGAGACCCAGTACTTC. Its protein product is CASSFNSKQETQYF. The entire variable domain, with the rest obtained from reference TRBV11-2 and TRBJ2-5, is as follows: EAGVAQSPRYKIIEKRQSVAFWCNPISGHATLYWYQQILGQGPKLLIQFQNNGVVDDSQLPKDRFSAERLKGVDSTLKIQPAKLEDSAVYLCASSFNSKQETQYFGPGTRLLVL.

CDR3 protein: CASSLLRGVDEQYF. For the CDR3, the DNA is TGTGCCAGCAGTTTACTCAGGGGAGTCGACGAGCAGTACTTC. This chain uses TRBV27 with TRBJ2-7; D possibly corresponds to TRBD1 (6 bases). The germline V and J ends were trimmed by 2 bases and 5 bases, with 13 bases remaining between them. The CDR3 has 14 residues. Per the germline V gene, CDR1 is MNHEY and CDR2 is SMNVEV (reference sequence).

This clone was found a few times. The rearrangement joins TRBV7-6 to TRBJ2-6; D gene unclear. Germline V gene data show CDR1 as SGHVS and CDR2 as FNYEAQ. The CDR3 contains 16 residues. Trimming removed 5 bases at V and 1 base at J, with 12 bases between. The CDR3 spells CASSPTRESGANVLTF. DNA of the CDR3: TGTGCCAGCAGCCCTACCCGCGAGTCTGGGGCCAACGTCCTGACTTTC.

This clone was counted between two and nine times. V is TRBV6-1 and J is TRBJ1-2; 9 bases are a match to TRBD1. The CDR3 totals 17 residues. Germline CDR1 is MNHNS and CDR2 is SASEGT. V shed 3 bases, J shed 4 bases, and the junction held 12 bases outside the gene matches. CDR3: CASSENPHRGRGYGYTF. The CDR3 DNA sequence: TGTGCCAGCAGTGAGAACCCCCACAGGGGGCGCGGCTATGGCTACACCTTC.

The rearrangement uses TRBV5-4 and TRBJ2-2, with a possible D match to TRBD1 (5 bases). V gave up 1 base and J gave up 4 bases, with 11 bases separating them. There are 15 residues in the CDR3. Germline V gene data show CDR1 as SGHNT and CDR2 as YYREEE (reference sequence). The CDR3 DNA sequence: TGTGCCAGCAGCTTGAGCAGGGTCGCCACCGGGGAGCTGTTTTTT. This translates into CASSLSRVATGELFF.

The chain combines TRBV5-1 with TRBJ1-2; D is ambiguous. The V and J ends lost 0 bases and 8 bases respectively, with 14 bases between them. The CDR3 has 14 residues. Germline assignment: CDR1 SGHRS and CDR2 YFSETQ. As DNA, the CDR3 is TGCGCCAGCAGCTTGGATGGTCTTACAAGAGGCTACACCTTC. It translates to CASSLDGLTRGYTF.

The rearrangement uses TRBV28 and TRBJ1-4; 9 nucleotides align to TRBD1. Germline-derived CDR1 and CDR2 are MDHEN and SYDVKM. Unmatched junction bases numbered 4, after V lost 3 bases and J lost 5 bases. This CDR3 spans 15 amino acids. CDR3 protein: CASSFGTGRNEKLFF. The DNA for the CDR3 is TGTGCCAGCAGTTTCGGGACAGGGCGAAATGAAAAACTGTTTTTT.

The chain uses TRBV19 and TRBJ1-5; tentative D call: TRBD1 (5 bases). Germline loops: CDR1 LNHDA, CDR2 SQIVND (reference sequence). The ends were cut back, 6 bases at V and 6 bases at J, with 15 bases in the middle. The CDR3 has 14 residues. The CDR3 loop reads CASRSRDYSQPQHF. CDR3 DNA sequence: TGTGCCAGTAGATCCAGGGATTATAGTCAGCCCCAGCATTTT.

The rearrangement links TRBV29-1 to TRBJ2-7; 7 bases map to TRBD1. This CDR3 spans 13 amino acids. Germline CDR1 reads SQVTM; CDR2 reads ANQGSEA. V shed 4 bases, J shed 5 bases, and the junction held 8 bases outside the gene matches. The CDR3 reads CSVGGQERDEQYF. The CDR3 DNA reads TGCAGCGTTGGAGGACAGGAAAGAGACGAGCAGTACTTC.

For the CDR3, the DNA is TGTGCCATCAGTCTTATCGGAGGGAACACTGAAGCTTTCTTT. It is translated as CAISLIGGNTEAFF. The chain couples TRBV10-3 to TRBJ1-1; D not certain. The CDR3 is 14 amino acids. Germline values: CDR1 ENHRY, CDR2 SYGVKD. V lost 5 bases and J lost 1, with 11 bases in between.

Note on this clone: The identical CDR3 is also encoded by other nucleotide sequences in the sample. V and J are TRBV29-1 and TRBJ2-7; D remains unclear. The ends were cut back, 5 bases at V and 0 bases at J, with 8 bases in the middle. The CDR3 length is 12 residues. The germline CDR1 and CDR2 sequences are SQVTM and ANQGSEA. CDR3: CSVQVNSYEQYF. The CDR3 nucleotides are TGCAGCGTTCAAGTCAACTCCTACGAGCAGTACTTC.

This clone showed up just a few times. The chain recombines TRBV4-1 with TRBJ2-7; TRBD2 matches at 7 bases. This CDR3 region has 15 residues. With 1 base clipped from V and 2 bases from J, the junction kept 5 bases outside the gene matches. Germline lookup yields CDR1 MGHRA and CDR2 YSYEKL. The chain's CDR3 is CASSQGASGTYEQYF. DNA for the CDR3: TGCGCCAGCAGCCAAGGGGCTAGCGGAACCTACGAGCAGTACTTC.

The chain has TRBV5-1 and TRBJ1-5; D unclear. Per germline, CDR1 SGHRS and CDR2 YFSETQ. Deletions cut 3 bases from V and 5 bases from J, with 12 bases between. This CDR3 is 14 amino acids long. The CDR3 coding sequence is TGCGCCAGCAGCTCGGGGTTGGGTGATCAGCCCCAGCATTTT. Its translation is CASSSGLGDQPQHF.

V gene TRBV30 combines with J gene TRBJ1-5; D is undetermined. The V gene lost 0 bases and the J gene lost 4 bases, with 13 bases spanning the gap. The V gene's germline CDR1 is GTSNPN and CDR2 SVGIG (reference sequence). This CDR3 contains 15 residues. CDR3 bases: TGTGCCTGGAGTGTTATGTTCGGCGGAAATCAGCCCCAGCATTTT. It codes for CAWSVMFGGNQPQHF.

This clone was counted a few times. The chain is built from TRBV14 and TRBJ2-5, with 14 bases lining up with TRBD2. The CDR3 is made up of 16 amino acids. Germline V gene sequence: CDR1 SGHDN, CDR2 FVKESK. V lost 4 bases and J lost 4; bases outside the gene matches: 5. The CDR3 spells CASSRRLAGGRETQYF. DNA for the CDR3: TGTGCCAGCAGCCGACGACTAGCGGGAGGGAGAGAGACCCAGTACTTC.

This clone was detected once. The rearrangement uses TRBV7-3 and TRBJ2-7; TRBD1 matches at 7 bases. Germline V gives CDR1 SGHTA, CDR2 FQGTGA. The CDR3 runs to 13 residues. V shed 4 bases, J shed 3 bases, and the junction held 3 bases outside the gene matches. The DNA for the CDR3 is TGTGCCAGCAGCTCGGACAGGCGCTACGAGCAGTACTTC. Translation: CASSSDRRYEQYF.

The CDR3 bases are TGTGCCAGCAGTGCCCCAAAACTAGCGGGAGAGGCAGATACGCAGTATTTT. Its protein product is CASSAPKLAGEADTQYF. The V call is TRBV25-1, the J call TRBJ2-3; 11 bases map to TRBD2. CDR3 length: 17 residues. From germline, CDR1 is MGHDK and CDR2 SYGVNS. The junction had 10 bases not matched to a gene; V was cut back by 4 bases and J by 4 bases.

In this sample, this clone turned up a few times. The rearrangement joins TRBV5-6 to TRBJ2-3; D uncertain. The CDR3 totals 14 residues. Germline lookup yields CDR1 SGHDT and CDR2 YYEEEE. Trimming shortened V by 3 bases and J by 6 bases, and 14 bases separated the two germline ends. The CDR3 is CASSSGPLLDTQYF. CDR3 nucleotides: TGTGCCAGCAGCTCTGGCCCTCTCCTGGATACGCAGTATTTT.

The chain joins TRBV11-1 to TRBJ2-3; tentative D call: TRBD2 (5 bases). Trimming shortened V by 7 bases and J by 1 base, and 12 bases separated the two germline ends. Per the germline V gene, CDR1 is SGHAT and CDR2 is FQDESV (reference sequence). This CDR3 contains 14 residues. DNA of the CDR3: TGTGCCAGCAAAAAGACCGGGGGCACAGATACGCAGTATTTT. This sequence encodes CASKKTGGTDTQYF.

This clone has a single count. This chain joins TRBV19 and TRBJ1-2; no definite D call. Germline CDR1 and CDR2: LNHDA and SQIVND (reference sequence). Between the trimmed V and J ends, which lost 5 bases and 4 bases, there was a span of 11 bases. The CDR3 has 13 residues. CDR3 loop: CASSRPESYGYTF. DNA of the CDR3: TGTGCCAGTAGTCGCCCGGAGAGCTATGGCTACACCTTC.

The J gene is TRBJ2-5, the V gene TRBV6-5; 8 bases are a match to TRBD1. This CDR3 is 16 amino acids long. Germline V gene lookup returns CDR1 MNHEY and CDR2 SVGAGI. The junction had 8 bases not matched to a gene; V was cut back by 0 bases and J by 5 bases. CDR3 loop: CASSYSVAGGGETQYF. The CDR3 bases are TGTGCCAGCAGTTACTCGGTGGCAGGGGGCGGCGAGACCCAGTACTTC.

Only one count was recorded for this clone. The chain employs TRBV10-1 and TRBJ1-1; D possibly corresponds to TRBD1 (5 bases). This CDR3 has 14 amino acids. V was pared by 3 bases and J by 0 bases, with 8 bases between. Per germline, CDR1 WNHNN and CDR2 SYGVQD (reference sequence). CDR3 amino acids: CASSDTGLNTEAFF. In DNA, the CDR3 is TGCGCCAGCAGTGATACAGGCTTGAACACTGAAGCTTTCTTT.

The chain carries TRBV5-1 and TRBJ2-6, with 8 nucleotides matching TRBD1. The CDR3 spans 18 residues. Per the germline V gene, CDR1 is SGHRS and CDR2 is YFSETQ. The J segment lost 2 bases and the V segment lost 4 bases, leaving 11 bases of the junction unmatched. CDR3 DNA: TGCGCCAGCAGCCCAACCCTAAACAGGGGGACTGGGGCCAACGTCCTGACTTTC. This translates into CASSPTLNRGTGANVLTF. The variable domain in full, completed from reference TRBV5-1 and TRBJ2-6, reads KAGVTQTPRYLIKTRGQQVTLSCSPISGHRSVSWYQQTPGQGLQFLFEYFSETQRNKGNFPGRFSGRQFSNSRSEMNVSTLELGDSALYLCASSPTLNRGTGANVLTFGAGSRLTVL.

This sequence joins TRBV18 and TRBJ1-5; D is unresolved. Germline lookup yields CDR1 KGHSH and CDR2 LQKENI. The CDR3 covers 13 residues. V shed 3 bases and J shed 8 bases, with 11 bases lying between them. CDR3 bases: TGTGCCAGCTCACCTCGAGAACTCGAGCCCCAGCATTTT. Translating it yields CASSPRELEPQHF. Based on the CDR3 plus reference TRBV18 and TRBJ1-5, the full variable domain is NAGVMQNPRHLVRRRGQEARLRCSPMKGHSHVYWYRQLPEEGLKFMVYLQKENIIDESGMPKERFSAEFPKEGPSILRIQQVVRGDSAAYFCASSPRELEPQHFGDGTRLSIL.

This clone was recorded only once. J is TRBJ2-2 and V is TRBV5-1; 8 bases are shared with TRBD2. The CDR3 length is 15 residues. Germline V CDR1 and CDR2: SGHRS, YFSETQ. J lost 4 bases, V lost 3 bases, and 5 bases had no gene match. The CDR3 DNA follows: TGCGCCAGCAGCTATATGAGCGGGGGCACCGGGGAGCTGTTTTTT. Encoded protein: CASSYMSGGTGELFF.

V gene TRBV7-8 combines with J gene TRBJ1-4, with 9 nucleotides matching TRBD1. The CDR3 sequence is 16 residues long. The germline V gene has CDR1 SGHVS and CDR2 FQNEAQ. Losses at the gene ends were 5 bases for V and 5 bases for J; bases not matched to a gene: 9. The CDR3 spells CASSHRRDRVNEKLFF. The CDR3, as DNA: TGTGCCAGCAGCCATCGCCGGGACAGGGTAAATGAAAAACTGTTTTTT.